Listed below are T cell receptor beta chains from one sample, sequenced in a study of OX40 agonist ivuxolimab in advanced cancers. TCRdb's table, derived via immunoSEQ multiplex PCR, lists solely in-frame clones and lacks some. The repertoire holds more than 65,000 clones, with about 88% as singletons. Sequenced material: CD4+ or CD8+ T cells sorted from blood, taken in a trial of the OX40 agonist ivuxolimab. The source of these receptors is an adult with an advanced solid tumor such as melanoma, head and neck, liver or kidney cancer. The CDR3 runs from the conserved cysteine through the conserved F or W. The D gene is left open where the match is weak. Where a row states a size, it is once, few, many or the class of an expanded clone; other rows omit it.

j_call: TRBJ1-1; d_call: TRBD1; clone_size: NA; v_call: TRBV7-3; cdr3_nt: TGTGCCAGCAGCCCTAACCGAGGACAGGTCGATGCTTTCTTT; cdr3_aa: CASSPNRGQVDAFF
j_call: TRBJ1-4; d_call: NA; clone_size: NA; v_call: TRBV6-5; cdr3_nt: TGTGCCAGCAGTCCCACGGGAGGGGGGAGAGGAAAACTGTTTTTT; cdr3_aa: CASSPTGGGRGKLFF
j_call: TRBJ2-1; d_call: NA; clone_size: NA; v_call: TRBV25-1; cdr3_nt: TGTGCCAGCAGTGACAGGGTCAATGAGCAGTTCTTC; cdr3_aa: CASSDRVNEQFF
j_call: TRBJ2-1; d_call: TRBD2; clone_size: NA; v_call: TRBV11-2; cdr3_nt: TGTGCCAGCAGCTCCCCCTTTAGATACCTAGCGGGAGTCAATGAGCAGTTCTTC; cdr3_aa: CASSSPFRYLAGVNEQFF
j_call: TRBJ2-3; d_call: NA; clone_size: NA; v_call: TRBV7-9; cdr3_nt: TGTGCCAGCAGCTTAGTCGGGCCCCCAGGTACGCAGTATTTT; cdr3_aa: CASSLVGPPGTQYF
j_call: TRBJ2-3; d_call: TRBD1; clone_size: NA; v_call: TRBV11-2; cdr3_nt: TGTGCCAGCAGCTTAGATCTACAGGGGTCTGGAGATACGCAGTATTTT; cdr3_aa: CASSLDLQGSGDTQYF
j_call: TRBJ2-1; d_call: NA; clone_size: NA; v_call: TRBV7-6; cdr3_nt: TGTGCCAGCAGCTTAGCGGCGAGCGTGAGCTCCTACAATGAGCAGTTCTTC; cdr3_aa: CASSLAASVSSYNEQFF
j_call: TRBJ2-1; d_call: TRBD1; clone_size: NA; v_call: TRBV19; cdr3_nt: TGTGCCGTGACCGGGACAGGACTTTACAATGAGCAGTTCTTC; cdr3_aa: CAVTGTGLYNEQFF
j_call: TRBJ1-1; d_call: TRBD1; clone_size: NA; v_call: TRBV5-5; cdr3_nt: TGTGCCAGCAGCTACCCCATAGACAGGGGCAGCACTGAAGCTTTCTTT; cdr3_aa: CASSYPIDRGSTEAFF
j_call: TRBJ2-7; d_call: NA; clone_size: NA; v_call: TRBV20-1; cdr3_nt: TGCAGTGCTAGACATCCCCCGGAGCAGTACTTC; cdr3_aa: CSARHPPEQYF
j_call: TRBJ1-1; d_call: TRBD1; clone_size: NA; v_call: TRBV4-3; cdr3_nt: TGCGCCAGCAGCCACGGACAGGCTGAAGCTTTCTTT; cdr3_aa: CASSHGQAEAFF
j_call: TRBJ1-2; d_call: NA; clone_size: NA; v_call: TRBV30; cdr3_nt: TGTGCCTGGAGTGTACCGAAGAGCTATGGCTACACCTTC; cdr3_aa: CAWSVPKSYGYTF
j_call: TRBJ2-7; d_call: TRBD1; clone_size: once; v_call: TRBV27; cdr3_nt: TGTGCCAGCAGTCCAAAAAGCCCGGGACAGGGGGCCTACGAGCAGTACTTC; cdr3_aa: CASSPKSPGQGAYEQYF
j_call: TRBJ1-3; d_call: NA; clone_size: NA; v_call: TRBV16; cdr3_nt: TGTGCCAGCAGCGAGCGGACAGCTGGAAACACCATATATTTT; cdr3_aa: CASSERTAGNTIYF
j_call: TRBJ2-7; d_call: NA; clone_size: NA; v_call: TRBV7-2; cdr3_nt: TGTGCCAGCAGCTTAGAGCGGAAACCCTCCTACGAGCAGTACTTC; cdr3_aa: CASSLERKPSYEQYF
j_call: TRBJ1-1; d_call: NA; clone_size: NA; v_call: TRBV7-8; cdr3_nt: TGTGCCAGCAGCTTAGTACAGGGCTCAGCTTTCTTT; cdr3_aa: CASSLVQGSAFF
j_call: TRBJ1-6; d_call: NA; clone_size: NA; v_call: TRBV6-5; cdr3_nt: TGTGCCAGCAGTTACTCGACACAGGGCGAGGCACCCCTCCACTTT; cdr3_aa: CASSYSTQGEAPLHF
j_call: TRBJ2-1; d_call: TRBD2; clone_size: NA; v_call: TRBV6-6; cdr3_nt: TGTGCCAGCAGTTCCCCTAAGCGGGGGGTGGATGAGCAGTTCTTC; cdr3_aa: CASSSPKRGVDEQFF
j_call: TRBJ2-1; d_call: NA; clone_size: NA; v_call: TRBV7-3; cdr3_nt: TGTGCCAGCAGCACCTCGACTCTCGAGCAGTTCTTC; cdr3_aa: CASSTSTLEQFF
j_call: TRBJ2-5; d_call: TRBD2; clone_size: few; v_call: TRBV5-6; cdr3_nt: TGTGCCAGCAGCCCCCGGGGGGGGGCCAAAGAGACCCAGTACTTC; cdr3_aa: CASSPRGGAKETQYF
j_call: TRBJ2-1; d_call: NA; clone_size: NA; v_call: TRBV5-1; cdr3_nt: TGCGCCAGCAGCTTGGCGGACAATGAGCAGTTCTTC; cdr3_aa: CASSLADNEQFF
j_call: TRBJ2-5; d_call: NA; clone_size: NA; v_call: TRBV7-3; cdr3_nt: TGTGCCAGCAGCTGGCAGCGTGGCCCACCCGGGATGACCCAGTACTTC; cdr3_aa: CASSWQRGPPGMTQYF
j_call: TRBJ2-7; d_call: TRBD1; clone_size: NA; v_call: TRBV6-5; cdr3_nt: TGTGCCAGCAGTTACTCGTCCCGGGAAGGTGGGACAGGGCTTTACTTC; cdr3_aa: CASSYSSREGGTGLYF
j_call: TRBJ1-4; d_call: NA; clone_size: NA; v_call: TRBV18; cdr3_nt: TGTGCCAGCTCACCAGGAACACTCTACCCCGTTTTT; cdr3_aa: CASSPGTLYPVF
j_call: TRBJ1-5; d_call: NA; clone_size: few; v_call: TRBV12-5; cdr3_nt: TGTGCTAGTGGTTTGGTACGGCGGGGGGGGGTTCTAAGCAATCAGCCCCAGCATTTT; cdr3_aa: CASGLVRRGGVLSNQPQHF
j_call: TRBJ1-2; d_call: NA; clone_size: NA; v_call: TRBV6-6; cdr3_nt: TGTGCCAGCAGTTATGGGGGGAGGGACTATGGCTACACCTTC; cdr3_aa: CASSYGGRDYGYTF
j_call: TRBJ2-7; d_call: TRBD1; clone_size: NA; v_call: TRBV5-1; cdr3_nt: TGCGCCAGCAGCTCCAATGTAGGGGGCGACTACGAGCAGTACTTC; cdr3_aa: CASSSNVGGDYEQYF
j_call: TRBJ1-5; d_call: TRBD1; clone_size: once; v_call: TRBV18; cdr3_nt: TGTGCCAGCCGATTGACAGGGTTAAATCAGCCCCAGCATTTT; cdr3_aa: CASRLTGLNQPQHF